The entry below describes one TCR beta chain. Sequencing used immunoSEQ multiplex PCR; TCRdb keeps in-frame clones, though not all of them. The table shows over 100,000 clones, with 80% to 90% occurring only once. The data stem from a study of blood T cell repertoires in COVID-19. The CDR3 has 16 residues. CDR1 and CDR2 (germline): SGHRS, YFSETQ. V dropped 0 bases and J dropped 1; count of bases not matched to a gene: 3. This chain joins TRBV5-1 and TRBJ2-5, with TRBD2 matching over 10 bases. What was sequenced was peripheral blood. This receptor was identified in a woman of 80 years or more with active or convalescent COVID-19. CDR3 sequence: CASSLDGLAAQETQYF. CDR3 in DNA: TGCGCCAGCAGCTTGGATGGACTAGCGGCCCAAGAGACCCAGTACTTC.